A single sample is the source of the 23 T cell receptor beta chains below, sequenced in a study of shared clonotypes between healthy human individuals. The table came from immunoSEQ multiplex PCR; TCRdb's copy has only in-frame clones and leaves some out. The sample consists of millions of clones, 85% to 95% of them appearing once. The specimen was naive CD4+ T cells sorted from blood. As to subset: CD45RA+ positively selected. Source of these receptors: a man between 18 and 35 years old in good health.

V usage is TRBV5-1 and J usage is TRBJ2-7; 11 bases align to TRBD2. V trimming: 4 bases; J trimming: 1 base; junction bases outside the gene matches: 7. CDR1 is SGHRS and CDR2 is YFSETQ in the germline V gene. The CDR3 has 16 residues. CDR3: CASSALTSGVSYEQYF. The CDR3 DNA is TGCGCCAGCAGCGCCCTGACTAGCGGGGTTTCCTACGAGCAGTACTTC. Full variable domain (remainder filled in from reference TRBV5-1 and TRBJ2-7): KAGVTQTPRYLIKTRGQQVTLSCSPISGHRSVSWYQQTPGQGLQFLFEYFSETQRNKGNFPGRFSGRQFSNSRSEMNVSTLELGDSALYLCASSALTSGVSYEQYFGPGTRLTVT.

This clone came up once. The rearrangement joins TRBV5-4 to TRBJ2-7; 7 positions match TRBD2. Trimming at V came to 2 bases and at J to 2 bases, leaving 7 bases not matched to a gene. The CDR3 runs to 15 residues. CDR1 and CDR2 from the germline V gene are SGHNT and YYREEE (reference sequence). The CDR3 DNA is TGTGCCAGCAGCTTCAGCGGGACGGGACCCTACGAGCAGTACTTC. Its translation: CASSFSGTGPYEQYF.

The rearrangement uses TRBV7-2 and TRBJ2-3; D ambiguous. Germline CDR1 is SGHTA and CDR2 is FQGNSA. This CDR3 is built from 12 residues. The ends were cut back, 5 bases at V and 6 bases at J, with 9 bases in the middle. The DNA for the CDR3 is TGTGCCAGCAGCCCGATACTTGATACGCAGTATTTT. It specifies CASSPILDTQYF.

The J gene is TRBJ1-4, the V gene TRBV28; possible D gene TRBD1, 5 bases. The ends were cut back, 5 bases at V and 7 bases at J, with 11 bases in the middle. The germline gives CDR1 MDHEN, CDR2 SYDVKM. This CDR3 has 13 residues. CDR3 DNA: TGTGCCAGCAGTATCGACAGTGGTGAAAAACTGTTTTTT. Its protein is CASSIDSGEKLFF. The full variable domain, completed using reference TRBV28 and TRBJ1-4, is DVKVTQSSRYLVKRTGEKVFLECVQDMDHENMFWYRQDPGLGLRLIYFSYDVKMKEKGDIPEGYSVSREKKERFSLILESASTNQTSMYLCASSIDSGEKLFFGSGTQLSVL.

The chain employs TRBV6-1 and TRBJ2-5; unclear D gene. The CDR3 runs 15 residues. Germline CDR1 is MNHNS and CDR2 is SASEGT. Deletions cut 6 bases from V and 2 bases from J, with 16 bases between. The chain's CDR3 is CASSSNSLAQETQYF. As DNA, the CDR3 is TGTGCCAGCAGCAGTAACTCCCTGGCACAAGAGACCCAGTACTTC.

Turning to this clone: At the DNA level, this CDR3 is encoded by other sequences in the same sample as well. The chain links TRBV5-1 to TRBJ2-5; the D is unclear. Germline V gives CDR1 SGHRS, CDR2 YFSETQ. The length of the CDR3 is 14 residues. V was cut by 0 bases and J by 5 bases, with 11 bases left in between. CDR3 DNA sequence: TGCGCCAGCAGCTTGGAGGGCCAGGCCGAGACCCAGTACTTC. This sequence encodes CASSLEGQAETQYF.

The gene calls are TRBV29-1 and TRBJ2-5, with D perhaps matching TRBD1 (7 bases). Germline V lookup: CDR1 SQVTM, CDR2 ANQGSEA. The CDR3 sequence is 14 residues long. V lost 4 bases and J 1 base, leaving 13 bases between the germline ends. The CDR3 nucleotides are TGCAGCGTTGCGCGGCAGGGGGGCCAAGAGACCCAGTACTTC. Protein sequence: CSVARQGGQETQYF.

The gene calls are TRBV10-3 and TRBJ1-5; D call uncertain. The CDR3 length is 13 residues. Germline CDR1 ENHRY, CDR2 SYGVKD. The V end was cut by 6 bases, the J end by 6 bases, with 12 bases between. CDR3 nucleotide sequence: TGTGCCATCAGCCAATATGACATTCAGCCCCAGCATTTT. Translated: CAISQYDIQPQHF.

This clone occurred once. This sample includes further DNA sequences coding for the same CDR3. The V call is TRBV30, the J call TRBJ2-7, with 7 bases aligning to TRBD2. Trimming removed 0 bases from V and 3 bases from J; junction bases left unmatched: 5. Germline V gives CDR1 GTSNPN, CDR2 SVGIG (reference sequence). The length of the CDR3 is 14 residues. The CDR3 nucleotides are TGTGCCTGGAGTGTATTGGGGGGGAGCTACGAGCAGTACTTC. Its translation is CAWSVLGGSYEQYF. Full variable domain (outside the CDR3, taken from reference TRBV30 and TRBJ2-7): SQTIHQWPATLVQPVGSPLSLECTVEGTSNPNLYWYRQAAGRGLQLLFYSVGIGQISSEVPQNLSASRPQDRQFILSSKKLLLSDSGFYLCAWSVLGGSYEQYFGPGTRLTVT.

In DNA form, the CDR3 reads TGTGCCAGCCATTTGAGAAACACTGAAGCTTTCTTT. Its translation is CASHLRNTEAFF. The chain combines TRBV28 with TRBJ1-1; D remains unclear. The germline V gene has CDR1 MDHEN and CDR2 SYDVKM. This CDR3 is 12 amino acids long. V lost 8 bases to trimming and J lost 2 bases, with 9 bases between them. The full variable domain, completed using reference TRBV28 and TRBJ1-1, is DVKVTQSSRYLVKRTGEKVFLECVQDMDHENMFWYRQDPGLGLRLIYFSYDVKMKEKGDIPEGYSVSREKKERFSLILESASTNQTSMYLCASHLRNTEAFFGQGTRLTVV.

The chain recombines TRBV29-1 with TRBJ2-3; 7 bases line up with TRBD2. This CDR3 comprises 15 residues. Germline trimming cut 4 bases from V and 0 bases from J; bases unmatched to any gene: 7. Germline V gene data show CDR1 as SQVTM and CDR2 as ANQGSEA. The CDR3 DNA follows: TGCAGCGTTGTCCTCGGGGGGAGTAGCACAGATACGCAGTATTTT. This encodes CSVVLGGSSTDTQYF.

V usage is TRBV9 and J usage is TRBJ1-1; 8 bases line up with TRBD1. The V gene's germline CDR1 is SGDLS and CDR2 YYNGEE. This CDR3 region has 16 residues. Germline trimming cut 0 bases from V and 1 base from J; bases unmatched to any gene: 5. CDR3 bases: TGTGCCAGCAGCGTAGGACAGGGGACAGGGAACACTGAAGCTTTCTTT. This translates into CASSVGQGTGNTEAFF. Full variable domain (remainder filled in from reference TRBV9 and TRBJ1-1): DSGVTQTPKHLITATGQRVTLRCSPRSGDLSVYWYQQSLDQGLQFLIQYYNGEERAKGNILERFSAQQFPDLHSELNLSSLELGDSALYFCASSVGQGTGNTEAFFGQGTRLTVV.

The chain uses TRBV6-5 and TRBJ2-1; D may be TRBD2 (6 bases). CDR1 and CDR2 (germline): MNHEY, SVGAGI. V was shortened by 3 bases and J by 0 bases, with 12 bases between the two germline ends. The CDR3 totals 16 residues. The CDR3 loop reads CASSYGLANSYNEQFF. DNA for the CDR3: TGTGCCAGCAGTTATGGCCTAGCGAACTCCTACAATGAGCAGTTCTTC.

The V call is TRBV2, the J call TRBJ2-2, with D possibly being TRBD1 (7 bases). The ends were cut back, 8 bases at V and 6 bases at J, with 13 bases in the middle. CDR1 SNHLY and CDR2 FYNNEI come from the germline V gene. The CDR3 loop spans 13 amino acids. The CDR3 DNA reads as TGTGCCAGCTCTGGAGGGGGCCCCGGGGAGCTGTTTTTT. Translation: CASSGGGPGELFF. The full variable domain, with the rest looked up from reference TRBV2 and TRBJ2-2, is EPEVTQTPSHQVTQMGQEVILRCVPISNHLYFYWYRQILGQKVEFLVSFYNNEISEKSEIFDDQFSVERPDGSNFTLKIRSTKLEDSAMYFCASSGGGPGELFFGEGSRLTVL.

CDR3: CASSLTGTPYEQYF. CDR3 coding DNA: TGTGCCAGCAGCCTCACCGGGACACCGTACGAGCAGTACTTC. This rearrangement joins TRBV11-2 to TRBJ2-7, with D possibly being TRBD1 (6 bases). Trimming took 5 bases from V and 4 from J, leaving 15 bases between them. CDR3 size: 14 residues. CDR1 and CDR2 from the germline V gene are SGHAT and FQNNGV.

The rearrangement uses TRBV29-1 and TRBJ1-3; D perhaps matches TRBD1 (6 bases). V lost 4 bases and J lost 1, with 14 bases in between. This CDR3 region has 15 residues. The germline V gene has CDR1 SQVTM and CDR2 ANQGSEA. This chain's CDR3 is CSVVSDSRSGNTIYF. CDR3 nucleotides: TGCAGCGTTGTCTCGGACAGCAGATCTGGAAACACCATATATTTT.

This chain links TRBV19 with TRBJ2-2; 8 nucleotides align to TRBD1. The V segment lost 2 bases and the J segment 6 bases; nucleotides outside the gene matches: 2. This CDR3 is built from 14 residues. The germline V gene has CDR1 LNHDA and CDR2 SQIVND (reference sequence). This CDR3 reads CASSIQGAPGELFF. The DNA for the CDR3 is TGTGCCAGTAGTATACAGGGGGCACCCGGGGAGCTGTTTTTT. Complete variable domain (other parts from reference TRBV19 and TRBJ2-2): DGGITQSPKYLFRKEGQNVTLSCEQNLNHDAMYWYRQDPGQGLRLIYYSQIVNDFQKGDIAEGYSVSREKKESFPLTVTSAQKNPTAFYLCASSIQGAPGELFFGEGSRLTVL.

About this clone itself: The sample carries other DNA sequences with the same CDR3. The chain joins TRBV5-4 to TRBJ1-2, with 7 bases fitting TRBD1. Unmatched junction bases numbered 1, after V lost 0 bases and J lost 2 bases. Per the germline V gene, CDR1 is SGHNT and CDR2 is YYREEE (reference sequence). The CDR3 length is 14 residues. CDR3 loop: CASSLEGGNYGYTF. The CDR3 region has the DNA TGTGCCAGCAGCTTGGAAGGGGGCAACTATGGCTACACCTTC.

The genes are TRBV7-3 and TRBJ1-6, with 7 nucleotides matching TRBD1. The CDR3 has 16 amino acids. In germline, CDR1 is SGHTA, CDR2 FQGTGA. V was clipped by 2 bases and J by 7 bases; unmatched bases: 8. The CDR3 here is CASSLSSGTENSPLHF. The DNA for the CDR3 is TGTGCCAGCAGCTTATCATCCGGGACAGAGAATTCACCCCTCCACTTT.

The rearrangement uses TRBV30 and TRBJ2-5; D assignment may be TRBD1 or TRBD2 (5 bases each). This CDR3 spans 15 amino acids. Trimming removed 4 bases at V and 4 bases at J, with 19 bases between. CDR1 GTSNPN and CDR2 SVGIG come from the germline V gene (reference sequence). For the CDR3, the DNA is TGTGCCTGGACCCAGAGGGGCTTATGGGGAGAGACCCAGTACTTC. Its translation is CAWTQRGLWGETQYF.

The chain recombines TRBV7-9 with TRBJ2-1; D may be TRBD2 (6 bases). The germline gives CDR1 SEHNR, CDR2 FQNEAQ (reference sequence). This CDR3 contains 17 residues. Trimming left V 3 bases short and J 0 bases short, with 15 bases between. The CDR3 here is CASSLGPGGFSYNEQFF. As DNA, the CDR3 is TGTGCCAGCAGCTTGGGACCAGGAGGGTTCTCCTACAATGAGCAGTTCTTC.

This chain connects TRBV18 to TRBJ2-5; a possible D gene is TRBD1 (6 bases). The CDR3 has 15 amino acids. V was pared by 3 bases and J by 4 bases, with 15 bases between. Germline CDR1 reads KGHSH; CDR2 reads LQKENI. CDR3 DNA sequence: TGTGCCAGCTCACCGGCACTGCTCAGGGGAGAGACCCAGTACTTC. The encoded protein is CASSPALLRGETQYF.

This clone showed up just once. The chain combines TRBV28 with TRBJ2-3; the D is unclear. V lost 3 bases to trimming and J lost 2 bases, with 18 bases between them. Germline V gene lookup returns CDR1 MDHEN and CDR2 SYDVKM. This CDR3 has 17 amino acids. CDR3 DNA: TGTGCCAGCAGTTTTATCCCCGGCAGAGGAGACACAGATACGCAGTATTTT. Translation: CASSFIPGRGDTDTQYF.